The subject of this entry is one T cell receptor beta chain. The data derive from a study of T cells in Graves' hyperthyroidism and ophthalmopathy. The investigators amplified TCR beta CDR3 regions from RNA transcripts. Researchers ran a first-round RT-PCR on the TCR CDR3 using the HTBI primer set. TCRdb fed the multiplex PCR reads into MiXCR, producing one record per CDR3 protein. The sample lists around 25,000 distinct CDR3 sequences, 45% to 55% seen once, with roughly 26% in the top ten. The V and J ends lost 4 bases and 5 bases, in that order; junction bases with no gene match: 7. Germline V gene lookup returns CDR1 SGDLS and CDR2 YYNGEE. The CDR3 sequence is 15 residues long.

Sequenced sample: blood. The clonotype was recovered from a woman aged 40 to 49 with Graves' hyperthyroidism that later progressed to Graves' ophthalmopathy. The J gene is TRBJ2-7, the V gene TRBV9, with 12 nucleotides matching TRBD2. CDR3 amino acids: CASSRATSGSDEQYF. The DNA of the CDR3 is TGTGCCAGCAGCCGAGCGACTAGCGGGAGTGACGAGCAGTACTTC.